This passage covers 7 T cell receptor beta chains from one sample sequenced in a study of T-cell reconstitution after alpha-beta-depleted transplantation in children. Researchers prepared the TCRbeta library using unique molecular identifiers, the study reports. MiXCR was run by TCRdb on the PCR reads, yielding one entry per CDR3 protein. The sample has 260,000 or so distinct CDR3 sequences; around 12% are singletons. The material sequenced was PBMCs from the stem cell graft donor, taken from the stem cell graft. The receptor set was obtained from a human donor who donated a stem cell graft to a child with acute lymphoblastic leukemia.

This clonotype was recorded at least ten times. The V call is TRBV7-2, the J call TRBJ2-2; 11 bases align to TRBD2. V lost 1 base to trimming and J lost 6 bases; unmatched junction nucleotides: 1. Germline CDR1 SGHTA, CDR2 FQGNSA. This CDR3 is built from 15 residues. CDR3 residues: CASSLELAGAGELFF. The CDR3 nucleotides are TGTGCCAGCAGCTTAGAACTAGCGGGAGCCGGGGAGCTGTTTTTT. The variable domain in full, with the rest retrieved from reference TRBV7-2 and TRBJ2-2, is GAGVSQSPSNKVTEKGKDVELRCDPISGHTALYWYRQSLGQGLEFLIYFQGNSAPDKSGLPSDRFSAERTGGSVSTLTIQRTQQEDSAVYLCASSLELAGAGELFFGEGSRLTVL.

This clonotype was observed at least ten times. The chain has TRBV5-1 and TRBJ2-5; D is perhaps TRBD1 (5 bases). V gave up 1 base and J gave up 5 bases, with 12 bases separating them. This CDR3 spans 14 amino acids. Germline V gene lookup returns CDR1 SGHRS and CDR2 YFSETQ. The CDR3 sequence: CASSLRTGRETQYF. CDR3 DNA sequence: TGCGCCAGCAGCTTGCGCACAGGCAGGGAGACCCAGTACTTC.

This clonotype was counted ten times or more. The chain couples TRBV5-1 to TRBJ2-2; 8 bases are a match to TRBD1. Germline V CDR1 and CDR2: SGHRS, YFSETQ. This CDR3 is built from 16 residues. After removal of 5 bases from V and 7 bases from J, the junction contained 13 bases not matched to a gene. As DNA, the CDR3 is TGCGCCAGCAGTTACGACAGGGGATTGGTGAGCGGGGAGCTGTTTTTT. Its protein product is CASSYDRGLVSGELFF.

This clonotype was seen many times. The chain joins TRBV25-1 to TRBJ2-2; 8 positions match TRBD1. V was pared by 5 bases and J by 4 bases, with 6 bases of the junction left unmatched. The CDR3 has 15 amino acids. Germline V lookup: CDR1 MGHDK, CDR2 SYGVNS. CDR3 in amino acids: CASSTGQVSTGELFF. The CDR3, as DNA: TGTGCCAGCAGTACGGGACAGGTTTCCACCGGGGAGCTGTTTTTT.

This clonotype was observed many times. In DNA form, the CDR3 reads TGTGCCAGCAGTGACCGGGACAGGGGGTTCAACGAGCAGTACTTC. Amino acids: CASSDRDRGFNEQYF. The J gene is TRBJ2-7, the V gene TRBV6-1; 11 bases line up with TRBD1. Trimming took 3 bases from V and 5 from J; bases not matched to a gene: 6. Germline CDR1 and CDR2: MNHNS and SASEGT. The CDR3 runs 15 residues.

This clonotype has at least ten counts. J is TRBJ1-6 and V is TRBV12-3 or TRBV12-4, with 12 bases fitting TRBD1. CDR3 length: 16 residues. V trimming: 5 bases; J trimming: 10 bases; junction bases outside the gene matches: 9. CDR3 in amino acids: CASSLGTGGWGSPLHF. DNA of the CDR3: TGTGCCAGCAGTCTAGGGACAGGGGGCTGGGGGTCACCCCTCCACTTT.

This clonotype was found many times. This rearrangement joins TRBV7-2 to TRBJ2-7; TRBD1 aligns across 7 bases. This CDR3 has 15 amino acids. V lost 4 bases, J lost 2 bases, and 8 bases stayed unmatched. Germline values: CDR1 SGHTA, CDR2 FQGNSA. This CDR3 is CASSSQSTGTYEQYF. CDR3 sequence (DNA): TGTGCCAGCAGCTCTCAATCGACAGGGACCTACGAGCAGTACTTC. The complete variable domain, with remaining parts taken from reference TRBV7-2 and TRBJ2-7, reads GAGVSQSPSNKVTEKGKDVELRCDPISGHTALYWYRQSLGQGLEFLIYFQGNSAPDKSGLPSDRFSAERTGGSVSTLTIQRTQQEDSAVYLCASSSQSTGTYEQYFGPGTRLTVT.